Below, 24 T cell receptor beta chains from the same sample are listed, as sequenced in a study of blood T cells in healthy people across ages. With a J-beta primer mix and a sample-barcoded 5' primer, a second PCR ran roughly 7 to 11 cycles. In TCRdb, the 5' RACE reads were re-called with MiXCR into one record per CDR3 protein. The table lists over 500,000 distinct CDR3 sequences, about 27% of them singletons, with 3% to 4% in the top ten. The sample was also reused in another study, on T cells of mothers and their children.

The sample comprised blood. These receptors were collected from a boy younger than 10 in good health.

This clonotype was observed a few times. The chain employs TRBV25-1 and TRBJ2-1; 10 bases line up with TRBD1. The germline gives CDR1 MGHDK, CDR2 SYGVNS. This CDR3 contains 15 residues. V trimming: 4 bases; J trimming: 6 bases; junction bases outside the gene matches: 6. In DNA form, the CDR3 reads TGTGCCAGCAGTGGCAGGACAGGGGGGAGCAATGAGCAGTTCTTC. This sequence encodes CASSGRTGGSNEQFF.

CDR3 in DNA: TGTGCCAGCAATCGAAAGACCGAAAACATTCAGTACTTC. The encoded protein is CASNRKTENIQYF. The chain couples TRBV2 to TRBJ2-4, with D uncertain. Germline CDR1 is SNHLY and CDR2 is FYNNEI. The CDR3 is 13 residues long. Trimming removed 7 bases from V and 5 bases from J, with 12 bases in between.

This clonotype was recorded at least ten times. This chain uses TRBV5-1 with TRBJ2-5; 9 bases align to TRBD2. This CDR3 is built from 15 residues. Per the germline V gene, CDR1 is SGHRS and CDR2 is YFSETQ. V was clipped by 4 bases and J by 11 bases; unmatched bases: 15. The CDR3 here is CASSGSGRTLSEQYF. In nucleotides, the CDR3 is TGCGCCAGCAGCGGAAGCGGGAGGACGCTAAGTGAGCAGTACTTC.

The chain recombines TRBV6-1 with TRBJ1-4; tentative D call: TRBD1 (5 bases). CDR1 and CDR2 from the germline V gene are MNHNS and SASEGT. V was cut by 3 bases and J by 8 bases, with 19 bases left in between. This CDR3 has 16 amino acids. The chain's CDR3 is CASSEPTGGTREKLFF. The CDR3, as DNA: TGTGCCAGCAGTGAGCCGACCGGGGGTACTAGAGAAAAACTGTTTTTT.

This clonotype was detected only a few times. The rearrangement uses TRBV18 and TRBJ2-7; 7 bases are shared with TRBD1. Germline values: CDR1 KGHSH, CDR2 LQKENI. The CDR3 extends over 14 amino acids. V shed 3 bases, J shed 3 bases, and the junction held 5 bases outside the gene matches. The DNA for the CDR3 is TGTGCCAGCTCACCCGGGACAGCGAACTACGAGCAGTACTTC. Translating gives CASSPGTANYEQYF.

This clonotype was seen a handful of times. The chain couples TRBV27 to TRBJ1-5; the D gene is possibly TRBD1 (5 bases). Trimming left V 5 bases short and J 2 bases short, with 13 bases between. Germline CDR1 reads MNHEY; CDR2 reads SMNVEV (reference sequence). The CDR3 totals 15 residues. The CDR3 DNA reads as TGTGCCAGCAGTCCGGCAGGGCCCGGCAATCAGCCCCAGCATTTT. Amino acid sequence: CASSPAGPGNQPQHF.

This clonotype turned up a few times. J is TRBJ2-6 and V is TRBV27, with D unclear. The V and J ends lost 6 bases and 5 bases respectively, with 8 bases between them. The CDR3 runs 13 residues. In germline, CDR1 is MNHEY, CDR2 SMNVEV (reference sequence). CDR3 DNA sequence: TGTGCCAGCAGAACACCTCGGGCCAACGTCCTGACTTTC. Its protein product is CASRTPRANVLTF.

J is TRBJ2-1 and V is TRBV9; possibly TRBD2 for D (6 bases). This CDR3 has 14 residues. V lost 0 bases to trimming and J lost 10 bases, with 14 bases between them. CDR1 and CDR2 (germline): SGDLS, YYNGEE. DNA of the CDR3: TGTGCCAGCAGCGTAGTGGGAGGTTCTCGAGAGCAGTTCTTC. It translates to CASSVVGGSREQFF.

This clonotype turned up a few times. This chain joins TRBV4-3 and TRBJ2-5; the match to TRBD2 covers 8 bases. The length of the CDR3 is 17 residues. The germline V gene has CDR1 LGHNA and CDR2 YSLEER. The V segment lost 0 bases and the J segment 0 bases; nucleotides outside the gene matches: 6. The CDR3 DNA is TGCGCCAGCAGCCAAGATTGGCTAGCGGGCAACCAAGAGACCCAGTACTTC. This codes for CASSQDWLAGNQETQYF.

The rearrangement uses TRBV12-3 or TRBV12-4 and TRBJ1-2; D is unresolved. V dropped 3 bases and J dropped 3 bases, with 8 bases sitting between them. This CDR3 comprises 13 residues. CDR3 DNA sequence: TGTGCCAGCAGTTTGGGCAGTCACTATGGCTACACCTTC. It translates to CASSLGSHYGYTF.

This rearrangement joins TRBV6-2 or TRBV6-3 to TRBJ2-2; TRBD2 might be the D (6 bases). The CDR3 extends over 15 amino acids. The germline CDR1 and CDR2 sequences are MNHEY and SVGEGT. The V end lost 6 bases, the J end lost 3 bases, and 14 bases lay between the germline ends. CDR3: CASSPGTLHTGELFF. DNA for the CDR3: TGTGCCAGCAGCCCCGGGACTTTACACACCGGGGAGCTGTTTTTT.

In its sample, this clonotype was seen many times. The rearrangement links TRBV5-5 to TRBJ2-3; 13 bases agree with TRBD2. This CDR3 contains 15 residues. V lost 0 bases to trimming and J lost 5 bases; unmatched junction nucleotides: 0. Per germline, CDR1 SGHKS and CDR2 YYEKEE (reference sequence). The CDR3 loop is CASSLGLAGGDTQYF. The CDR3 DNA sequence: TGTGCCAGCAGCTTGGGACTAGCGGGAGGAGATACGCAGTATTTT. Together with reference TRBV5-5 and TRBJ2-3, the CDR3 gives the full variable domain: DAGVTQSPTHLIKTRGQQVTLRCSPISGHKSVSWYQQVLGQGPQFIFQYYEKEERGRGNFPDRFSARQFPNYSSELNVNALLLGDSALYLCASSLGLAGGDTQYFGPGTRLTVL.

In DNA, the CDR3 is TGTGCCAGCAGCTACCACGGGACTGCAACTAATGAAAAACTGTTTTTT. It is translated as CASSYHGTATNEKLFF. The V gene is TRBV7-9, the J gene TRBJ1-4, with TRBD1 as a possible D gene (5 bases). Germline assignment: CDR1 SEHNR and CDR2 FQNEAQ (reference sequence). V lost 4 bases and J 0 bases, leaving 12 bases between the germline ends. This CDR3 region has 16 residues.

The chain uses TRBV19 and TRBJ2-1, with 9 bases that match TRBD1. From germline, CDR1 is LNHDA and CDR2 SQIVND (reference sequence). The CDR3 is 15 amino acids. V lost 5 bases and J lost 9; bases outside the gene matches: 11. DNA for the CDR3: TGTGCCAGTAGTCCGGACAGGGGTCATTCTCCTGAGCAGTTCTTC. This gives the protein CASSPDRGHSPEQFF.

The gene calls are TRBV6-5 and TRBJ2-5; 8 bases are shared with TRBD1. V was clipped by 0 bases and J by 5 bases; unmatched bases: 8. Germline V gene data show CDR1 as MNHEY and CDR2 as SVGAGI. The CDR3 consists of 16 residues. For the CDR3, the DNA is TGTGCCAGCAGTTACTCGTCAGGGGGCGGGTGGGAGACCCAGTACTTC. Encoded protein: CASSYSSGGGWETQYF.

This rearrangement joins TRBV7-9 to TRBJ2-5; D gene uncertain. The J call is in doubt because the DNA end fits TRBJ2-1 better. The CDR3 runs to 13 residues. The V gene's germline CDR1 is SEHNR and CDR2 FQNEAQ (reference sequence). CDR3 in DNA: TGTGCCAGCAGCTTCTCCCCCCCGAGTGAGCAGTTCTTC. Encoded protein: CASSFSPPSEQFF.

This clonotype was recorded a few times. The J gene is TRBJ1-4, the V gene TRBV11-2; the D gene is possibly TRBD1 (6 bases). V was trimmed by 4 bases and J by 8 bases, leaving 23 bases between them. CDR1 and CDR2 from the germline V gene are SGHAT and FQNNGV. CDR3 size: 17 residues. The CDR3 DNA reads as TGTGCCAGCAGCTCTAAGGGGGGCTCCCGCTCGGCGGAAAAACTGTTTTTT. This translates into CASSSKGGSRSAEKLFF.

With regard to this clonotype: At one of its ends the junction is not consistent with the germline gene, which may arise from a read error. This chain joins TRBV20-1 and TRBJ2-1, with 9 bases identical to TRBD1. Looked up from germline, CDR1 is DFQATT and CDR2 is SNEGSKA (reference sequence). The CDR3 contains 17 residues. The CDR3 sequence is CSASRGRLGTGRNEQSF. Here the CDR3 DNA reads TGTAGTGCTAGCCGAGGTCGTTTGGGGACAGGGAGGAATGAGCAGTCCTTC.

CDR3 in DNA: TGCGCCAGCAGCTCCCTAGGTGGAGCAGGGGCCAACGTCCTGACTTTC. The encoded protein is CASSSLGGAGANVLTF. The rearrangement joins TRBV4-3 to TRBJ2-6; no definite D call. CDR3 length equals 16 residues. Trimming took off 5 bases at V and 4 bases at J, with 15 bases between the two ends. Germline lookup yields CDR1 LGHNA and CDR2 YSLEER.

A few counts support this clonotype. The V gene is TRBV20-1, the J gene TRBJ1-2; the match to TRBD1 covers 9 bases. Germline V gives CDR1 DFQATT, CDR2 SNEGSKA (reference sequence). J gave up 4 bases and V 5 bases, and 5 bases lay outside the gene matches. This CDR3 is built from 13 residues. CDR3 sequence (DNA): TGCAGTGCTTACCTGACAGGGGGCTATGGCTACACCTTC. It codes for CSAYLTGGYGYTF.

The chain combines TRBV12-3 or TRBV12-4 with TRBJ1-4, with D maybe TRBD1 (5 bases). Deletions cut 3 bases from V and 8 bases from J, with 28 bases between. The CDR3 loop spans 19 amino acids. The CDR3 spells CASSFVADLTMGVGEKLFF. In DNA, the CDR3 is TGTGCCAGCAGTTTTGTCGCGGACCTCACGATGGGGGTCGGCGAAAAACTGTTTTTT.

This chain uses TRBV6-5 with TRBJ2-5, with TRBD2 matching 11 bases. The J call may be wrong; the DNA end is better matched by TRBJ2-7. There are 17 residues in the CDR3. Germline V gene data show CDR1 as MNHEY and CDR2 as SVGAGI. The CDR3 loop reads CASSYSLAGGHSYEQYF. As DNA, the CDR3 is TGTGCCAGCAGTTACTCCTTAGCGGGGGGGCATTCCTACGAGCAGTACTTC.

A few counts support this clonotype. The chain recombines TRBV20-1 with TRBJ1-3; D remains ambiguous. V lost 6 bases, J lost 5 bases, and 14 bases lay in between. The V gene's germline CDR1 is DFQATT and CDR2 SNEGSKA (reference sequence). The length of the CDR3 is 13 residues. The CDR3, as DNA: TGCAGTGCGTCCGAGACCCAGAGAAACACCATATATTTT. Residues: CSASETQRNTIYF.

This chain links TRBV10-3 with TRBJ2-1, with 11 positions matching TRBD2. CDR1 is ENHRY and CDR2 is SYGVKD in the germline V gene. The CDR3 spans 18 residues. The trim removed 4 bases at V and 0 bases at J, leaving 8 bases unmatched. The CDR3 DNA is TGTGCCATCAGTGGGGGGCTAGCGGGAGGCAGCTCCTACAATGAGCAGTTCTTC. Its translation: CAISGGLAGGSSYNEQFF.